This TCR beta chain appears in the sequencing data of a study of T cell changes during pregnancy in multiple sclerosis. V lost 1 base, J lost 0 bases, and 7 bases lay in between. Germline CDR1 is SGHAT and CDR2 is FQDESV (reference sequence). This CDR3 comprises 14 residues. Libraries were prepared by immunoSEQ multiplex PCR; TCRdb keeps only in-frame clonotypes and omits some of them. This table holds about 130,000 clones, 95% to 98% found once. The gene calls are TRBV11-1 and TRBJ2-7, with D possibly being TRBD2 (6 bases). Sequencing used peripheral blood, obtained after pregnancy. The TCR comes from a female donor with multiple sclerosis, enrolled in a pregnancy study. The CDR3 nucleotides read TGTGCCAGCAGCTTAGGACTAGTCTCCTACGAGCAGTACTTC. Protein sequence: CASSLGLVSYEQYF.